A single T cell receptor (beta chain) is shown here with its context. Its antigen is not identified. It was with 60 Vbeta and 13 Jbeta primers that the PCR ran. Assay: immunoSEQ multiplex PCR; the TCRdb copy retains only in-frame clones and omits some. The repertoire includes about 130,000 clones, less than 85% of them detected once, and around 2.1% sits in the top ten. These data originate in a study of cytomegalovirus exposure and HLA in healthy donors. Study findings and constraints: Reportedly, TCR beta sequences accurately predicted HLA-A and HLA-B alleles in most subjects.

The V gene end was trimmed by 3 bases and the J gene end by 9 bases; junction bases not matched to a gene: 8. The CDR3 totals 15 residues. Germline CDR1 reads SGHDT; CDR2 reads YYEEEE. This chain joins TRBV5-6 and TRBJ1-6, with TRBD1 matching 8 bases. This clonotype was sampled from a woman between 40 and 50 years old in good health and CMV-seropositive. Source material: PBMCs. This chain's CDR3 is CASSSRQGPSSPLHF. CDR3 bases: TGTGCCAGCAGCTCGAGACAGGGGCCTAGTTCACCCCTCCACTTT.